These 14 T cell receptor beta chains came from one sample sequenced in a study of blood T cell repertoires in COVID-19 (TCRdb year 2020). The protocol used for the library was the immunoSEQ multiplex PCR assay. TCRdb mirrors the immuneACCESS table, restricted to in-frame sequences. Some clones are absent from its copies; in checked studies, under half trace to an unresolved V gene, and the reason for the others is unknown. The sample table contains roughly 80,000 clones; only one count was recorded for 85% to 90% of them. The biggest ten clones account for approximately 19% of the sample. Sequenced input: peripheral blood. These receptors all come from an elderly man in a cohort sampled during active COVID-19.

V and J are TRBV27 and TRBJ2-1, with TRBD2 matching 8 bases. The V segment lost 5 bases and the J segment 6 bases; nucleotides outside the gene matches: 6. The CDR3 consists of 14 residues. The V gene's germline CDR1 is MNHEY and CDR2 SMNVEV (reference sequence). Here the CDR3 DNA reads TGTGCCAGCAGTATCCGGACTAGCTCCAATGAGCAGTTCTTC. Translating it yields CASSIRTSSNEQFF.

This clone appeared a few times. The chain combines TRBV2 with TRBJ1-5; D is perhaps TRBD1 (6 bases). CDR1 and CDR2 from the germline V gene are SNHLY and FYNNEI. V was cut by 1 base and J by 1 base, with 11 bases left in between. The CDR3 is made up of 16 amino acids. The CDR3 nucleotides are TGTGCCAGCAGTGAAGTCAGGGGAGGGAGCAATCAGCCCCAGCATTTT. It specifies CASSEVRGGSNQPQHF.

This sequence joins TRBV19 and TRBJ1-1; 8 bases agree with TRBD1. The CDR3 covers 15 residues. CDR1 is LNHDA, CDR2 SQIVND, per germline (reference sequence). V lost 9 bases to trimming and J lost 0 bases; unmatched junction nucleotides: 9. The CDR3: CASRTGQGVNTEAFF. The CDR3 bases are TGTGCCAGCAGAACCGGACAGGGAGTGAACACTGAAGCTTTCTTT.

The chain has TRBV11-2 and TRBJ2-5; D is unresolved. The CDR3 spans 16 residues. The germline V and J ends were trimmed by 1 base and 0 bases, with 12 bases remaining between them. Germline V gene lookup returns CDR1 SGHAT and CDR2 FQNNGV. CDR3 DNA: TGTGCCAGCAGCTTAGGGGTGTCAGGCGACCAAGAGACCCAGTACTTC. Amino acids: CASSLGVSGDQETQYF.

V and J are TRBV5-1 and TRBJ1-3; tentatively, D is TRBD1 (6 bases). The CDR3 sequence is 15 residues long. V shed 4 bases and J shed 0 bases, with 11 bases lying between them. In germline, CDR1 is SGHRS, CDR2 YFSETQ. The CDR3 spells CASSSGTNSGNTIYF. As DNA, the CDR3 is TGCGCCAGCAGCAGCGGGACAAACTCTGGAAACACCATATATTTT. The variable domain in full, with the rest retrieved from reference TRBV5-1 and TRBJ1-3, is KAGVTQTPRYLIKTRGQQVTLSCSPISGHRSVSWYQQTPGQGLQFLFEYFSETQRNKGNFPGRFSGRQFSNSRSEMNVSTLELGDSALYLCASSSGTNSGNTIYFGEGSWLTVV.

The chain couples TRBV15 to TRBJ1-5; weak D call: TRBD1 (6 bases). The V and J ends lost 2 bases and 11 bases respectively, with 19 bases between them. The CDR3 totals 15 residues. CDR1 LNHNV and CDR2 YYDKDF come from the germline V gene (reference sequence). In nucleotides, the CDR3 is TGTGCCACCAGCAGACTAGGGGGGGTGGGGCAAGCCCAGCATTTT. Translated, it gives CATSRLGGVGQAQHF. Full variable domain (outside the CDR3, taken from reference TRBV15 and TRBJ1-5): DAMVIQNPRYQVTQFGKPVTLSCSQTLNHNVMYWYQQKSSQAPKLLFHYYDKDFNNEADTPDNFQSRRPNTSFCFLDIRSPGLGDTAMYLCATSRLGGVGQAQHFGDGTRLSIL.

The chain carries TRBV4-1 and TRBJ1-3; D unclear. V dropped 4 bases and J dropped 0 bases, with 7 bases sitting between them. The length of the CDR3 is 14 residues. Germline CDR1 reads MGHRA; CDR2 reads YSYEKL. The CDR3: CASSPEGSGNTIYF. CDR3 DNA sequence: TGCGCCAGCAGCCCGGAGGGCTCTGGAAACACCATATATTTT.

CDR3 region: CASSLNRGVTEAFF. The CDR3 DNA reads as TGTGCCAGCAGCCTAAACAGGGGAGTCACTGAAGCTTTCTTT. The chain combines TRBV2 with TRBJ1-1, with 7 bases aligning to TRBD1. Trimming at V came to 6 bases and at J to 4 bases, leaving 8 bases not matched to a gene. The CDR3 has 14 amino acids. The V gene's germline CDR1 is SNHLY and CDR2 FYNNEI.

The chain carries TRBV7-2 and TRBJ2-3; 10 nucleotides line up with TRBD2. CDR1 is SGHTA, CDR2 FQGNSA, per germline. Trimming cost V 4 bases and J 2 bases; bases outside gene matches: 15. The CDR3 covers 19 residues. CDR3 in DNA: TGTGCCAGCAGCTCTACACCTCGTGTTAGCGGGGGGCACACAGATACGCAGTATTTT. The encoded protein is CASSSTPRVSGGHTDTQYF.

The chain recombines TRBV5-5 with TRBJ1-3, with D hard to call. The CDR3 spans 15 residues. Germline V CDR1 and CDR2: SGHKS, YYEKEE (reference sequence). V lost 0 bases and J 0 bases, leaving 7 bases between the germline ends. CDR3 sequence: CASSLDASSGNTIYF. As DNA, the CDR3 is TGTGCCAGCAGCTTGGACGCGAGCTCTGGAAACACCATATATTTT.

The chain employs TRBV5-4 and TRBJ2-4; tentative D call: TRBD1 (5 bases). The V and J ends lost 1 base and 3 bases respectively, with 26 bases between them. Germline-derived CDR1 and CDR2 are SGHNT and YYREEE (reference sequence). The CDR3 has 20 amino acids. The CDR3 DNA is TGTGCCAGCAGCTTGTCATCGGTCGGACAAGTAGCCCGAGGCAAAAACATTCAGTACTTC. Amino acid sequence: CASSLSSVGQVARGKNIQYF.

The chain carries TRBV7-9 and TRBJ2-7; TRBD1 matches 8 bases. Per the germline V gene, CDR1 is SEHNR and CDR2 is FQNEAQ (reference sequence). Trimming cost V 3 bases and J 4 bases; bases outside gene matches: 8. This CDR3 has 15 residues. The CDR3 DNA reads TGTGCCAGCAGCTTTCCCCAGGGGGCATCTTACGAGCAGTACTTC. Its protein is CASSFPQGASYEQYF.

The V gene is TRBV6-1, the J gene TRBJ2-7, with 8 nucleotides matching TRBD1. This CDR3 spans 15 amino acids. V gave up 2 bases and J gave up 4 bases; unmatched junction bases: 7. Germline values: CDR1 MNHNS, CDR2 SASEGT. The CDR3: CASSEPSTGGYEQYF. In nucleotides, the CDR3 is TGTGCCAGCAGTGAACCTTCCACAGGGGGGTACGAGCAGTACTTC.

The rearrangement joins TRBV5-4 to TRBJ1-1; tentative D call: TRBD1 (5 bases). This CDR3 has 16 residues. Germline assignment: CDR1 SGHNT and CDR2 YYREEE (reference sequence). The V and J ends lost 3 bases and 1 base respectively, with 16 bases between them. CDR3 DNA: TGTGCCAGCAGCTCGTTAGGGGTCACGGGGAACACTGAAGCTTTCTTT. It encodes CASSSLGVTGNTEAFF. Full variable domain (missing parts from reference TRBV5-4 and TRBJ1-1): ETGVTQSPTHLIKTRGQQVTLRCSSQSGHNTVSWYQQALGQGPQFIFQYYREEENGRGNFPPRFSGLQFPNYSSELNVNALELDDSALYLCASSSLGVTGNTEAFFGQGTRLTVV.